The clone carrying this T cell receptor beta chain occurred once. Antigen unknown. The sample belongs to a study of T cell repertoires in cytomegalovirus infection. Overall study: Matching HLA type, along with CMV infection, was indicated by public TCR beta signatures. Findings and limits, study-wide: People with CMV and the relevant HLA were identified by cumulative public TCR beta family frequency.

The V gene end was trimmed by 7 bases and the J gene end by 5 bases; junction bases not matched to a gene: 13. Germline loops: CDR1 SEHNR, CDR2 FQNEAQ (reference sequence). The length of the CDR3 is 15 residues. In TCRdb, the reads were re-called with MiXCR into one record per CDR3 protein. The table shows 100,000 or so distinct CDR3 sequences, with about 15% occurring only once. The sequenced sample consisted of PBMCs. This receptor was obtained from a human donor in good health (CMV status not recorded). Some clones in this sample may be carry-over from other donors' samples. The chain links TRBV7-9 to TRBJ1-1; 7 bases line up with TRBD1. In nucleotides, the CDR3 is TGTGCCAGCACCCATTCCGACAGGGCGGGAACTGAAGCTTTCTTT. Amino acids: CASTHSDRAGTEAFF.